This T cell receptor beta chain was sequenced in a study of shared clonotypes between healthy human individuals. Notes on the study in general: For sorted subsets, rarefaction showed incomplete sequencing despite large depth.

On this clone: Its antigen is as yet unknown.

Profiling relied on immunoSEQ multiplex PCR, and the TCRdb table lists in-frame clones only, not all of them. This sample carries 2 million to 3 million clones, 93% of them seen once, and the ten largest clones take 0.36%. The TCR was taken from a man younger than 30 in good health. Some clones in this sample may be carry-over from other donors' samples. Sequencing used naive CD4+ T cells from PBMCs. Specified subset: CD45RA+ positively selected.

The DNA for the CDR3 is TGCGCCAGCAGTGGGCAGCTCCAAGAGACCCAGTACTTC. Translated, it gives CASSGQLQETQYF. The chain has TRBV5-1 and TRBJ2-5; D gene uncertain. Germline assignment: CDR1 SGHRS and CDR2 YFSETQ. CDR3 length equals 13 residues. Trimming took off 5 bases at V and 1 base at J, with 9 bases between the two ends.